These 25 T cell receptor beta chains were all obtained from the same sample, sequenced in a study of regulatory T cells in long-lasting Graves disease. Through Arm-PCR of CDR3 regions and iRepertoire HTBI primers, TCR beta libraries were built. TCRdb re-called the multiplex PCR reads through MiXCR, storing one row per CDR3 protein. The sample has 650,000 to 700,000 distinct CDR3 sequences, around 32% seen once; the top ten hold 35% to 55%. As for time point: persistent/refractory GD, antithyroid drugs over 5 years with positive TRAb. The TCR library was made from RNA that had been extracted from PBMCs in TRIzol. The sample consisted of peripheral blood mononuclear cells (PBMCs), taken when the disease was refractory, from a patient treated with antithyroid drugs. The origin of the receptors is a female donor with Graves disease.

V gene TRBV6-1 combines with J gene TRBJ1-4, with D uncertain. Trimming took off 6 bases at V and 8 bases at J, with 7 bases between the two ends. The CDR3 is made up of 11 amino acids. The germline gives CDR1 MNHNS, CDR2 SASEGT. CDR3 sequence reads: CASRGLEKLFF. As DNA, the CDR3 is TGTGCCAGCAGGGGATTAGAAAAACTGTTTTTT.

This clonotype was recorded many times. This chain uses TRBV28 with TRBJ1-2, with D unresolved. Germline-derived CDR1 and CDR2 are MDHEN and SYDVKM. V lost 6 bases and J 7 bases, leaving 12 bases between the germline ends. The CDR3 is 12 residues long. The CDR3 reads CASSGPRTGYTF. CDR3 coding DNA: TGTGCCAGCAGCGGCCCCCGGACTGGCTACACCTTC.

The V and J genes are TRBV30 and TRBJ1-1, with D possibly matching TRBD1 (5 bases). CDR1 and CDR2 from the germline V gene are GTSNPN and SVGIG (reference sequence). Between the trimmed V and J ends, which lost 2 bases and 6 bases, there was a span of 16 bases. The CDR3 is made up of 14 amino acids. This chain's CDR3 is CAWSLGTGSPEAFF. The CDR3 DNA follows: TGTGCCTGGAGTCTCGGGACGGGCTCGCCTGAAGCTTTCTTT.

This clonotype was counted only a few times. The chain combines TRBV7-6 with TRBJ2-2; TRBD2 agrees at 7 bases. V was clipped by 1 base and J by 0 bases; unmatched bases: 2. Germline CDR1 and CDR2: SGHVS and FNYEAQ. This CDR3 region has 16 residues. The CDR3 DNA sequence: TGTGCCAGCAGCTTAGGCAGCGGGACGAACACCGGGGAGCTGTTTTTT. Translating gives CASSLGSGTNTGELFF.

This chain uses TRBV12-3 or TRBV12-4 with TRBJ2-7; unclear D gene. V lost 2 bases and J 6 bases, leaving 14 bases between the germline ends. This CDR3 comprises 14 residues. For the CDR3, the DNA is TGTGCCAGCAGTTTATTGTCCGCCCGGGCCGAGCAGTACTTC. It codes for CASSLLSARAEQYF.

CDR3 DNA: TGCAGCGTTGGAGGGGGAGAGCAGCCCCAGCATTTT. Translating gives CSVGGGEQPQHF. The rearrangement joins TRBV29-1 to TRBJ1-5; D might be TRBD1 (6 bases). Trimming pared 4 bases from V and 7 bases from J, leaving 11 bases between. Germline-derived CDR1 and CDR2 are SQVTM and ANQGSEA. This CDR3 is 12 amino acids long.

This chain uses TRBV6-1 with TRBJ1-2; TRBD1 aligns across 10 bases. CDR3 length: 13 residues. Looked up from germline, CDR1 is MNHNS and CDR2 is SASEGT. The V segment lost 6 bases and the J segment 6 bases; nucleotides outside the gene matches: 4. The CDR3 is CASRGQGMNGYTF. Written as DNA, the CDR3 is TGTGCCAGCAGGGGACAGGGGATGAATGGCTACACCTTC.

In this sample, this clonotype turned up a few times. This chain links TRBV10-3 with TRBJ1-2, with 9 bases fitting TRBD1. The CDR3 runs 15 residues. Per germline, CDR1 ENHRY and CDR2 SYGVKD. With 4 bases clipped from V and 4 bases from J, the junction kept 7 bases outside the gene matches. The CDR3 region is CAISGTGGESYGYTF. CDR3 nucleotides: TGTGCCATCAGTGGAACAGGGGGCGAAAGCTATGGCTACACCTTC.

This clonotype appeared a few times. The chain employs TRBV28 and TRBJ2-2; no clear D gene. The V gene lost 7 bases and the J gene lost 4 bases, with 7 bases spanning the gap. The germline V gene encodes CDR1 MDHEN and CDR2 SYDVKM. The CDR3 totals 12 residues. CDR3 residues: CASNVPTGELFF. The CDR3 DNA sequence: TGTGCCAGCAATGTCCCCACCGGGGAGCTGTTTTTT.

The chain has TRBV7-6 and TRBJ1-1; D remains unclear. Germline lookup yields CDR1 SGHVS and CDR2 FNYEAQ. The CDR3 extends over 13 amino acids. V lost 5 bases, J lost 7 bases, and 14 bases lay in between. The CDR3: CASSPPAASEAFF. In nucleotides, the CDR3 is TGTGCCAGCAGCCCACCCGCGGCGAGTGAAGCTTTCTTT.

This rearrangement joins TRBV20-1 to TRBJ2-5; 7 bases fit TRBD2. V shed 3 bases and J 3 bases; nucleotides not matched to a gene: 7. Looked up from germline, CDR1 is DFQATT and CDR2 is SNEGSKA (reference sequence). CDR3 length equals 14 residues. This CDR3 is CSARSRRGEETQYF. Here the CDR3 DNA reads TGCAGTGCTAGGTCGAGACGGGGGGAAGAGACCCAGTACTTC.

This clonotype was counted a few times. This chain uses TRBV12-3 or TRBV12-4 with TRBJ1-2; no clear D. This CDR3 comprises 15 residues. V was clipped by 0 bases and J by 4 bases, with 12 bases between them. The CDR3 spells CASSLARVDAYGYTF. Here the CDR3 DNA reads TGTGCCAGCAGTTTAGCGAGGGTGGACGCCTATGGCTACACCTTC.

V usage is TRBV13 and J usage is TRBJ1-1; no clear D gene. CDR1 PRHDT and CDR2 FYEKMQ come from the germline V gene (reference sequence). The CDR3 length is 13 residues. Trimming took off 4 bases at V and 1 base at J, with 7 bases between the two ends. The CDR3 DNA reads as TGTGCCAGCAGCTATAACACGAACACTGAAGCTTTCTTT. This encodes CASSYNTNTEAFF.

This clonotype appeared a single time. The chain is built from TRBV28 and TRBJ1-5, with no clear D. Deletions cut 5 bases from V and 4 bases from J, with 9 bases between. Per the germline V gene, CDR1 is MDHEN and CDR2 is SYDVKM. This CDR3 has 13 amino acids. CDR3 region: CASSKYENQPQHF. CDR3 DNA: TGTGCCAGCAGTAAGTATGAGAATCAGCCCCAGCATTTT. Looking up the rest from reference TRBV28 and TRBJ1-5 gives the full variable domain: DVKVTQSSRYLVKRTGEKVFLECVQDMDHENMFWYRQDPGLGLRLIYFSYDVKMKEKGDIPEGYSVSREKKERFSLILESASTNQTSMYLCASSKYENQPQHFGDGTRLSIL.

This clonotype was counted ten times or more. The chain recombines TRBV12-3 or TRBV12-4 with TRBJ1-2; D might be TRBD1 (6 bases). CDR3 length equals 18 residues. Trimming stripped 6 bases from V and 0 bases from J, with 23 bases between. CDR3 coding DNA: TGTGCCAGCAGCCGAGCTTTTCGACAGGTGAACGCTAACTATGGCTACACCTTC. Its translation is CASSRAFRQVNANYGYTF.

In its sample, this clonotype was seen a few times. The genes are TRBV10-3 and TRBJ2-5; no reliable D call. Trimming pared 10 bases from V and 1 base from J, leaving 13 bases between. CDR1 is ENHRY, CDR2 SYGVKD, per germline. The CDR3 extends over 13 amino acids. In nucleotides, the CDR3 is TGTGCCACGCATAGAAACCCCCAAGAGACCCAGTACTTC. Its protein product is CATHRNPQETQYF.

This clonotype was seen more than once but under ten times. This CDR3 reads CSGGKGTDTQYF. DNA for the CDR3: TGCAGCGGGGGAAAGGGTACAGATACGCAGTATTTT. The rearrangement links TRBV29-1 to TRBJ2-3, with D unclear. V was cut by 7 bases and J by 3 bases, with 11 bases left in between. The germline CDR1 and CDR2 sequences are SQVTM and ANQGSEA. CDR3 size: 12 residues.

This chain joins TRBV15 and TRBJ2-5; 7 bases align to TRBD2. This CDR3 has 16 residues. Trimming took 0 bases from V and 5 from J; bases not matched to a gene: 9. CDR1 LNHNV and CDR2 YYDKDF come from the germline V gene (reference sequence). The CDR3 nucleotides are TGTGCCACCAGCAGAGATTGGGGTCAGGGAGGGGAGACCCAGTACTTC. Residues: CATSRDWGQGGETQYF.

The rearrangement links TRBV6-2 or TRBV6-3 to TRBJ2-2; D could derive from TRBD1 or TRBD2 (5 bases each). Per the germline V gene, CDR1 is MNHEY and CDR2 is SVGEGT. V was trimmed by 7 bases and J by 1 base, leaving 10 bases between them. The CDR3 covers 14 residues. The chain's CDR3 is CASTRGGNTGELFF. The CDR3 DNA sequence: TGTGCCAGCACGAGGGGTGGGAACACCGGGGAGCTGTTTTTT.

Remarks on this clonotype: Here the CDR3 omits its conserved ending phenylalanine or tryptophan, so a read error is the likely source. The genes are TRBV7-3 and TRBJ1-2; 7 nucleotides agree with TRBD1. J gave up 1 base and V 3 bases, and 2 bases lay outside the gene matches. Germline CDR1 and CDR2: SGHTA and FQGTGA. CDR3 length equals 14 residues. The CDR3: CASSLGQLNYGYTL. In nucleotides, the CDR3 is TGTGCCAGCAGCTTGGGACAGCTTAACTATGGCTACACCCTC.

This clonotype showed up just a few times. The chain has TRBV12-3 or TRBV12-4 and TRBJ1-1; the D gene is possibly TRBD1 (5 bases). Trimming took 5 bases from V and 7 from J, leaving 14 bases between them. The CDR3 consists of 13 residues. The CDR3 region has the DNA TGTGCCAGCAGTACTGTCCCGAGGGGTGAAGCTTTCTTT. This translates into CASSTVPRGEAFF.

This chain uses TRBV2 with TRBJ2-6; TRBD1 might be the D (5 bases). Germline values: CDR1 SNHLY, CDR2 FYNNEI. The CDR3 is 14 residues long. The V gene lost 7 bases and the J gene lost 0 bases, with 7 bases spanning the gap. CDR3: CASKDNSGANVLTF. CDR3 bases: TGTGCCAGCAAGGACAACTCTGGGGCCAACGTCCTGACTTTC.

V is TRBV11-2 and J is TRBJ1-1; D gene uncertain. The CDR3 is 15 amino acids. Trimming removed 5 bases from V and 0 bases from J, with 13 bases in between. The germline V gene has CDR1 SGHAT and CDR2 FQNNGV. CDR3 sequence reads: CASSRQDRMNTEAFF. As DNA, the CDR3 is TGTGCCAGCAGCCGGCAGGACCGTATGAACACTGAAGCTTTCTTT.

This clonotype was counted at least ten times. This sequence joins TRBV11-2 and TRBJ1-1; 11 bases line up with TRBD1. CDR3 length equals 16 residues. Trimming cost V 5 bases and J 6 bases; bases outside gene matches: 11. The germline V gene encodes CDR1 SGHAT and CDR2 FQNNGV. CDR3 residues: CASSPGTGGYGAEAFF. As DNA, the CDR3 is TGTGCCAGCAGCCCAGGGACAGGGGGATATGGCGCTGAAGCTTTCTTT.

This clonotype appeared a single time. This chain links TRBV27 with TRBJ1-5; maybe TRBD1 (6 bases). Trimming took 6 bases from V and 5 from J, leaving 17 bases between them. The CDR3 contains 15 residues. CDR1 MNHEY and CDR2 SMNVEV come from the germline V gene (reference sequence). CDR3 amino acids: CASRPGAGDHQPQHF. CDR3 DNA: TGTGCCAGCAGACCAGGGGCAGGGGATCATCAGCCCCAGCATTTT.